Below are 27 T cell receptor beta chains sequenced from a single sample in a study of blood T cell repertoires in COVID-19. The assay was immunoSEQ multiplex PCR, and TCRdb's table has in-frame clones only and misses some. This sample has about 150,000 clones, with 80% to 90% found just once. The sample was peripheral blood. Every receptor here comes from a woman aged 50 to 65 with acute or convalescent COVID-19.

The J gene is TRBJ1-6, the V gene TRBV20-1; TRBD1 aligns across 8 bases. The CDR3 has 14 amino acids. The junction had 5 bases not matched to a gene; V was cut back by 3 bases and J by 7 bases. Germline CDR1 reads DFQATT; CDR2 reads SNEGSKA (reference sequence). CDR3 in amino acids: CSASSRGLNSPLHF. CDR3 nucleotide sequence: TGCAGTGCTAGTAGCAGGGGGCTGAATTCACCCCTCCACTTT.

The gene calls are TRBV15 and TRBJ1-3; the match to TRBD1 covers 9 bases. J was trimmed by 0 bases and V by 4 bases; bases with no gene match: 4. CDR1 LNHNV and CDR2 YYDKDF come from the germline V gene (reference sequence). This CDR3 has 16 amino acids. CDR3 protein: CATSIDRGSSGNTIYF. The CDR3 region has the DNA TGTGCCACCAGCATAGACAGGGGGAGCTCTGGAAACACCATATATTTT.

The chain has TRBV2 and TRBJ1-4; 7 bases fit TRBD1. J gave up 1 base and V 4 bases, and 6 bases lay outside the gene matches. The CDR3 consists of 16 residues. The V gene's germline CDR1 is SNHLY and CDR2 FYNNEI. The chain's CDR3 is CASSARGGETNEKLFF. The CDR3 bases are TGTGCCAGCAGTGCAAGAGGGGGCGAAACTAATGAAAAACTGTTTTTT.

The chain uses TRBV7-2 and TRBJ1-1; weak D call: TRBD1 (5 bases). Deletions cut 1 base from V and 5 bases from J, with 14 bases between. The CDR3 is 15 amino acids. The germline gives CDR1 SGHTA, CDR2 FQGNSA. In DNA, the CDR3 is TGTGCCAGCAGCTTAGTTGGCGGGGCCTTAACTGAAGCTTTCTTT. Translating gives CASSLVGGALTEAFF.

The rearrangement joins TRBV12-3 or TRBV12-4 to TRBJ1-2; D gene uncertain. This CDR3 has 12 amino acids. Trimming shortened V by 1 base and J by 6 bases, and 6 bases separated the two germline ends. CDR3 in DNA: TGTGCCAGCAGTTTAGGTATCGATGGCTACACCTTC. Protein product: CASSLGIDGYTF.

This clone turned up a few times. The V call is TRBV10-3, the J call TRBJ2-3, with D possibly TRBD2 on 5 matching bases. Trimming removed 6 bases from V and 3 bases from J, with 13 bases in between. The CDR3 sequence is 14 residues long. Germline CDR1 is ENHRY and CDR2 is SYGVKD. For the CDR3, the DNA is TGTGCCATCAGCCGGGGTGAAGGAACAGATACGCAGTATTTT. Amino acids: CAISRGEGTDTQYF.

This chain's CDR3 is CASSFSGQGFTGELFF. Here the CDR3 DNA reads TGTGCCAGCAGCTTTTCGGGACAGGGGTTCACCGGGGAGCTGTTTTTT. The chain combines TRBV7-2 with TRBJ2-2; 10 bases line up with TRBD1. Germline assignment: CDR1 SGHTA and CDR2 FQGNSA. CDR3 size: 16 residues. Unmatched junction bases numbered 5, after V lost 3 bases and J lost 4 bases.

The chain is built from TRBV3-1 (or the pseudogene TRBV3-2) and TRBJ1-1; no firm D call. Trimming removed 2 bases at V and 1 base at J, with 5 bases between. Germline V CDR1 and CDR2: LGHDT, YNNKEL (reference sequence). CDR3 length: 13 amino acids. The CDR3 nucleotides are TGTGCCAGCAGCCAAAGCGAGAACACTGAAGCTTTCTTT. Its protein product is CASSQSENTEAFF.

V and J are TRBV7-3 and TRBJ2-7, with TRBD1 as a possible D gene (6 bases). Trimming left V 4 bases short and J 2 bases short, with 12 bases between. CDR3 length: 14 amino acids. Germline V gene sequence: CDR1 SGHTA, CDR2 FQGTGA. This CDR3 reads CASSSYRAPYEQYF. The CDR3 DNA reads TGTGCCAGCAGCTCCTACAGGGCCCCCTACGAGCAGTACTTC. Full variable domain (remainder filled in from reference TRBV7-3 and TRBJ2-7): GAGVSQTPSNKVTEKGKYVELRCDPISGHTALYWYRQSLGQGPEFLIYFQGTGAADDSGLPNDRFFAVRPEGSVSTLKIQRTERGDSAVYLCASSSYRAPYEQYFGPGTRLTVT.

V gene TRBV7-9 combines with J gene TRBJ2-7; the D gene is possibly TRBD2 (6 bases). Germline CDR1 reads SEHNR; CDR2 reads FQNEAQ (reference sequence). Trimming removed 6 bases from V and 0 bases from J, with 15 bases in between. The CDR3 loop spans 15 amino acids. In DNA, the CDR3 is TGTGCCAGCAGTCTAGGAGGGACTCGCTCCTACGAGCAGTACTTC. It yields the protein CASSLGGTRSYEQYF.

The chain employs TRBV29-1 and TRBJ1-4; 9 bases align to TRBD1. CDR3 length: 12 amino acids. The V and J ends lost 8 bases and 8 bases, in that order; junction bases with no gene match: 6. The germline CDR1 and CDR2 sequences are SQVTM and ANQGSEA. This CDR3 is CSTRTGDEKLFF. The CDR3 bases are TGCAGCACCCGGACAGGGGACGAAAAACTGTTTTTT.

The chain employs TRBV10-3 and TRBJ2-1; tentative D call: TRBD1 (5 bases). From germline, CDR1 is ENHRY and CDR2 SYGVKD. This CDR3 has 13 amino acids. Trimming removed 4 bases at V and 7 bases at J, with 11 bases between. DNA for the CDR3: TGTGCCATCAGTGTTTATAAGGGGAATGAGCAGTTCTTC. It codes for CAISVYKGNEQFF.

A word on this clone: Other DNA sequences from this sample encode an identical CDR3 as well. V usage is TRBV18 and J usage is TRBJ2-7, with TRBD2 identical over 11 bases. The CDR3 is 14 residues long. CDR1 is KGHSH, CDR2 LQKENI, per germline. V gave up 3 bases and J gave up 3 bases; unmatched junction bases: 1. The CDR3 sequence is CASSPLAGGYEQYF. The CDR3, as DNA: TGTGCCAGCTCACCTCTAGCGGGAGGCTACGAGCAGTACTTC.

CDR3 in amino acids: CASSFPRGSSYEQYF. The CDR3 DNA follows: TGTGCCAGCAGCTTTCCCAGGGGAAGCTCCTACGAGCAGTACTTC. The chain carries TRBV7-2 and TRBJ2-7; a weak D match, TRBD1 (6 bases). The CDR3 contains 15 residues. V dropped 3 bases and J dropped 0 bases, with 12 bases sitting between them. From germline, CDR1 is SGHTA and CDR2 FQGNSA.

The chain combines TRBV5-6 with TRBJ2-1; 8 bases agree with TRBD2. The CDR3 is 15 residues long. V shed 7 bases and J 3 bases; nucleotides not matched to a gene: 9. Germline-derived CDR1 and CDR2 are SGHDT and YYEEEE. In DNA, the CDR3 is TGTGCCAGCGTGGAAGGGACTAGAAACTACAATGAGCAGTTCTTC. It specifies CASVEGTRNYNEQFF.

This clone turned up a few times. The chain carries TRBV10-3 and TRBJ2-3; 8 bases line up with TRBD2. J lost 6 bases, V lost 0 bases, and 8 bases had no gene match. This CDR3 is built from 16 residues. Germline CDR1 and CDR2: ENHRY and SYGVKD. CDR3 in amino acids: CAISESFGGVLDTQYF. DNA for the CDR3: TGTGCCATCAGTGAGTCGTTCGGGGGGGTCCTTGATACGCAGTATTTT.

The chain employs TRBV19 and TRBJ1-5; the D is unclear. Trimming removed 3 bases from V and 5 bases from J, with 5 bases in between. The CDR3 is 12 amino acids. From germline, CDR1 is LNHDA and CDR2 SQIVND (reference sequence). The CDR3 nucleotides are TGTGCCAGTAGTATCCTTGATCAGCCCCAGCATTTT. This sequence encodes CASSILDQPQHF.

The CDR3 protein is CASSSGTGEYEQYF. In DNA, the CDR3 is TGTGCCAGCAGCTCCGGGACAGGAGAATACGAGCAGTACTTC. This chain joins TRBV5-6 and TRBJ2-7; 8 nucleotides match TRBD1. The ends lost 3 bases at V and 4 bases at J; junction bases unmatched: 6. This CDR3 contains 14 residues. The germline gives CDR1 SGHDT, CDR2 YYEEEE.

This clone was seen just once. The J gene is TRBJ1-5, the V gene TRBV11-2, with D maybe TRBD1 (6 bases). The CDR3 is 15 amino acids. The V and J ends lost 0 bases and 6 bases respectively, with 12 bases between them. Germline values: CDR1 SGHAT, CDR2 FQNNGV. The CDR3 DNA follows: TGTGCCAGCAGCTTAGACTCTGGGGGCGCTCAGCCCCAGCATTTT. Translating it yields CASSLDSGGAQPQHF. Filled out from reference TRBV11-2 and TRBJ1-5, the complete variable domain reads EAGVAQSPRYKIIEKRQSVAFWCNPISGHATLYWYQQILGQGPKLLIQFQNNGVVDDSQLPKDRFSAERLKGVDSTLKIQPAKLEDSAVYLCASSLDSGGAQPQHFGDGTRLSIL.

The chain recombines TRBV5-4 with TRBJ2-7; 7 nucleotides agree with TRBD1. The CDR3 is 15 residues long. Germline assignment: CDR1 SGHNT and CDR2 YYREEE (reference sequence). V lost 4 bases to trimming and J lost 3 bases; unmatched junction nucleotides: 10. The CDR3 region has the DNA TGTGCCAGCAGCGTAGGACAGGTAGGAAACTACGAGCAGTACTTC. The encoded protein is CASSVGQVGNYEQYF.

V gene TRBV28 combines with J gene TRBJ2-7, with 7 bases matching TRBD1. Trimming cost V 3 bases and J 3 bases; bases outside gene matches: 20. The CDR3 extends over 19 amino acids. The germline CDR1 and CDR2 sequences are MDHEN and SYDVKM. CDR3 residues: CASSFSAVQGSISYYEQYF. CDR3 DNA sequence: TGTGCCAGCAGTTTTTCTGCAGTACAGGGGTCTATCTCCTACTACGAGCAGTACTTC.

This chain uses TRBV18 with TRBJ1-1; possible D gene TRBD1, 5 bases. V lost 2 bases and J lost 0, with 10 bases in between. The CDR3 runs 15 residues. Germline CDR1 KGHSH, CDR2 LQKENI. Written as DNA, the CDR3 is TGTGCCAGCTCACCAAAAGCAGGGATGAACACTGAAGCTTTCTTT. This translates into CASSPKAGMNTEAFF.

The sample holds one count of this clone. This rearrangement joins TRBV7-3 to TRBJ2-5, with 7 bases aligning to TRBD2. Germline V gives CDR1 SGHTA, CDR2 FQGTGA. This CDR3 region has 13 residues. The junction had 5 bases not matched to a gene; V was cut back by 5 bases and J by 5 bases. CDR3: CASSPWGGETQYF. CDR3 sequence (DNA): TGTGCCAGCAGCCCCTGGGGGGGGGAGACCCAGTACTTC.

The V gene is TRBV5-1, the J gene TRBJ1-1, with TRBD1 matching 9 bases. There are 13 residues in the CDR3. The germline V gene has CDR1 SGHRS and CDR2 YFSETQ. Trimming took 4 bases from V and 6 from J; bases not matched to a gene: 4. DNA for the CDR3: TGCGCCAGCAGCCGGACAGGGGCCCCTGAAGCTTTCTTT. This encodes CASSRTGAPEAFF.

This clone showed up just a few times. Here the CDR3 DNA reads TGTGCCAGCAGTTTATTTAGAGGGGGCTTTGGCTACACCTTC. This sequence encodes CASSLFRGGFGYTF. The rearrangement joins TRBV28 to TRBJ1-2, with 7 bases lining up with TRBD1. Germline V gene lookup returns CDR1 MDHEN and CDR2 SYDVKM. Trimming removed 1 base from V and 7 bases from J; junction bases left unmatched: 6. The CDR3 is made up of 14 amino acids.

The V and J genes are TRBV30 and TRBJ1-2; D unresolved. The V gene's germline CDR1 is GTSNPN and CDR2 SVGIG (reference sequence). Trimming pared 5 bases from V and 10 bases from J, leaving 17 bases between. This CDR3 is built from 12 residues. The CDR3 nucleotides read TGTGCCTGGTCTCAATCTGAGACACTCTACACCTTC. Translated: CAWSQSETLYTF.

This clone was found once. This chain joins TRBV4-2 and TRBJ1-2; 7 positions match TRBD1. After removal of 1 base from V and 8 bases from J, the junction contained 7 bases not matched to a gene. The germline gives CDR1 LGHNA, CDR2 YNFKEQ. This CDR3 has 14 amino acids. The CDR3 DNA sequence: TGTGCCAGCAGCCAAGGGGACAGCGGCGACGGCTACACCTTC. Residues: CASSQGDSGDGYTF.